A single sample gave rise to the 16 T cell receptor beta chains below, sequenced in a study of cytomegalovirus exposure and HLA in healthy donors. PCR amplification relied on 60 Vbeta primers (plus 13 Jbeta primers). Libraries were prepared by immunoSEQ multiplex PCR; TCRdb keeps only in-frame clonotypes and omits some of them. The table has some 180,000 clones, 76% seen once. Sequenced input: PBMCs. The receptor source for this set is a man between 18 and 35 years old in good health and CMV-seronegative.

On this clone: One end of the junction varies from germline; a read error may be responsible. The chain links TRBV19 to TRBJ1-1, with D perhaps TRBD1 (6 bases). The CDR3 has 14 residues. Germline V gene sequence: CDR1 LNHDA, CDR2 SQIVND (reference sequence). As DNA, the CDR3 is TGTGCCAGTAGTATCACAGGGATGACCACTAAAGCTTTCTTT. Translating it yields CASSITGMTTKAFF.

V gene TRBV9 combines with J gene TRBJ1-2, with TRBD1 as a possible D gene (5 bases). The CDR3 spans 13 residues. Germline V gene lookup returns CDR1 SGDLS and CDR2 YYNGEE. V gave up 1 base and J gave up 8 bases, with 12 bases separating them. The CDR3 is CASSVSQGGGYTF. In DNA form, the CDR3 reads TGTGCCAGCAGCGTATCCCAGGGCGGCGGCTACACCTTC.

This clone has more than one count but fewer than ten. The chain couples TRBV2 to TRBJ2-7; 11 nucleotides match TRBD2. Germline V CDR1 and CDR2: SNHLY, FYNNEI. With 4 bases clipped from V and 2 bases from J, the junction kept 4 bases outside the gene matches. This CDR3 is 15 amino acids long. This CDR3 reads CASSAGTSGTYEQYF. CDR3 DNA sequence: TGTGCCAGCAGTGCGGGGACTAGCGGAACCTACGAGCAGTACTTC.

The V and J genes are TRBV18 and TRBJ2-5; tentative D call: TRBD1 (6 bases). CDR3 length: 15 amino acids. V was clipped by 0 bases and J by 4 bases, with 12 bases between them. CDR1 is KGHSH, CDR2 LQKENI, per germline. For the CDR3, the DNA is TGTGCCAGCTCACCACCTGGTATCAGGGGAGAGACCCAGTACTTC. It is translated as CASSPPGIRGETQYF.

The chain is built from TRBV15 and TRBJ2-5, with TRBD2 identical over 9 bases. Germline CDR1 is LNHNV and CDR2 is YYDKDF (reference sequence). The CDR3 has 16 residues. After removal of 1 base from V and 5 bases from J, the junction contained 8 bases not matched to a gene. The DNA for the CDR3 is TGTGCCACCAGCAGAGTCAAGACTAGCGGTAGGGAGACCCAGTACTTC. Protein product: CATSRVKTSGRETQYF.

This clone was counted once. This sequence joins TRBV27 and TRBJ2-7; TRBD1 matches 9 bases. The CDR3 runs to 14 residues. Germline V gene data show CDR1 as MNHEY and CDR2 as SMNVEV (reference sequence). J gave up 0 bases and V 5 bases, and 2 bases lay outside the gene matches. The CDR3 reads CASSRQGGSYEQYF. The CDR3, as DNA: TGTGCCAGCAGTCGACAGGGGGGCTCCTACGAGCAGTACTTC.

The V call is TRBV28, the J call TRBJ1-3; TRBD1 aligns across 9 bases. The junction had 6 bases not matched to a gene; V was cut back by 4 bases and J by 5 bases. Germline CDR1 is MDHEN and CDR2 is SYDVKM. This CDR3 spans 15 amino acids. In DNA, the CDR3 is TGTGCCAGCAGTTCAGCACAGGGGGCTAGAAACACCATATATTTT. This codes for CASSSAQGARNTIYF.

The chain employs TRBV5-6 and TRBJ2-5, with D tentatively TRBD1 (5 bases). With 4 bases removed from V and 4 bases from J, the gap between germline ends came to 14 bases. The CDR3 length is 14 residues. Germline V gene lookup returns CDR1 SGHDT and CDR2 YYEEEE. CDR3 sequence (DNA): TGTGCCAGCAGCCCCCTGGGGCAGCGAGAGACCCAGTACTTC. Translation gives CASSPLGQRETQYF.

The chain uses TRBV30 and TRBJ1-5; D is uncertain. The germline V and J ends were trimmed by 5 bases and 2 bases, with 28 bases remaining between them. This CDR3 is 19 amino acids long. The germline V gene has CDR1 GTSNPN and CDR2 SVGIG (reference sequence). The CDR3 loop reads CAWDSNRVPQLEGNQPQHF. CDR3 coding DNA: TGTGCCTGGGATTCGAACCGGGTCCCACAACTTGAGGGCAATCAGCCCCAGCATTTT.

The V gene is TRBV5-1, the J gene TRBJ2-3; 7 bases are shared with TRBD2. Trimming took 2 bases from V and 2 from J; bases not matched to a gene: 5. This CDR3 is 15 amino acids long. Looked up from germline, CDR1 is SGHRS and CDR2 is YFSETQ. The CDR3 region is CASSFASGYTDTQYF. CDR3 DNA sequence: TGCGCCAGCAGCTTTGCTAGCGGCTACACAGATACGCAGTATTTT.

This chain connects TRBV6-1 to TRBJ2-7; D unclear. This CDR3 contains 14 residues. V shed 8 bases and J shed 2 bases, with 16 bases lying between them. Germline lookup yields CDR1 MNHNS and CDR2 SASEGT. The chain's CDR3 is CASPSYLPTYEQYF. The CDR3 DNA sequence: TGTGCCAGCCCCTCATACCTACCAACCTACGAGCAGTACTTC.

The genes are TRBV19 and TRBJ1-2; weak D call: TRBD1 (5 bases). This CDR3 has 13 amino acids. The V gene's germline CDR1 is LNHDA and CDR2 SQIVND (reference sequence). The ends were cut back, 7 bases at V and 2 bases at J, with 11 bases in the middle. DNA of the CDR3: TGTGCCAGTACCTTCGGGGGGAACTATGGCTACACCTTC. Translation: CASTFGGNYGYTF. Full variable domain (missing parts from reference TRBV19 and TRBJ1-2): DGGITQSPKYLFRKEGQNVTLSCEQNLNHDAMYWYRQDPGQGLRLIYYSQIVNDFQKGDIAEGYSVSREKKESFPLTVTSAQKNPTAFYLCASTFGGNYGYTFGSGTRLTVV.

This clone was recorded only once. V is TRBV9 and J is TRBJ2-1; TRBD2 matches 10 bases. The V gene end was trimmed by 4 bases and the J gene end by 7 bases; junction bases not matched to a gene: 11. The CDR3 runs 16 residues. Germline V lookup: CDR1 SGDLS, CDR2 YYNGEE. The CDR3, as DNA: TGTGCCAGCAGCCCCTCGAGTAGCGGGGGGATGAATGAGCAGTTCTTC. As protein: CASSPSSSGGMNEQFF.

The chain combines TRBV5-1 with TRBJ2-6; maybe TRBD1 (6 bases). This CDR3 region has 17 residues. Trimming removed 4 bases at V and 0 bases at J, with 14 bases between. The germline CDR1 and CDR2 sequences are SGHRS and YFSETQ. The CDR3 sequence is CASSPIGQFSGANVLTF. The CDR3 nucleotides are TGCGCCAGCAGCCCAATAGGACAGTTCTCTGGGGCCAACGTCCTGACTTTC.

The chain combines TRBV7-2 with TRBJ2-3; tentative D call: TRBD2 (6 bases). Germline CDR1 SGHTA, CDR2 FQGNSA. Trimming removed 1 base at V and 2 bases at J, with 16 bases between. The CDR3 runs 17 residues. CDR3 sequence: CASSLEGGLKDTDTQYF. In DNA form, the CDR3 reads TGTGCCAGCAGCTTAGAAGGTGGACTAAAAGACACAGATACGCAGTATTTT.

The chain uses TRBV6-5 and TRBJ1-6, with no clear D. V was cut by 6 bases and J by 7 bases, with 16 bases left in between. Germline V gives CDR1 MNHEY, CDR2 SVGAGI. The CDR3 has 15 residues. This chain's CDR3 is CASRNLEGYNSPLHF. The CDR3 DNA reads TGTGCCAGCAGGAACCTCGAGGGTTACAATTCACCCCTCCACTTT.